This T cell receptor (beta chain) was obtained from a study of blood T cell repertoires in COVID-19 (dated by TCRdb to about 2020). In the study overall: Samples from collaborators originated in the United States, Italy and Spain and spanned both the acute and convalescent phases of COVID-19. Sample metadata almost always included a de-identified subject ID, COVID-19 status, age in years and sex. Deeply sampled blood TCRbeta repertoires from subjects exposed to, actively infected with, or recovered from COVID-19 were included in the dataset. Samples came from the ongoing ImmuneRACE study (first 160 participants) plus 1,254 subjects from 6 global collaborators. The material from the prospective study consisted of cDNA or gDNA derived from T cells, B-cell-depleted T cells, or PBMCs. The repertoires were released in a freely available public database meant as a resource for research on the immune response to SARS-CoV-2. HLA class I and class II types, where available, came from metadata supplied by the sample provider rather than from assay-based typing. What the study reported, not specific to this receptor: Clinical and demographic metadata were provided uncurated, with the amount varying by source and participant.

As concerns this clone: Its target antigen remains unknown. It has no much larger one-base neighbor in the sample; base qualities were not kept.

The collaborating institutions used their own protocols to collect whole blood in K2EDTA tubes. For TCRbeta analysis, collaborator samples were shipped as frozen whole blood, as isolated PBMCs, or as DNA extracted from either sample type. Germline trimming amounts to 4 bases on V and 9 bases on J, with 6 as the count of junction bases outside the gene matches. The germline V gene sets CDR1 to MGHDK and CDR2 to SYGVNS. Taken from cysteine to phenylalanine, the CDR3 has 13 residues. Solely the CDR3 DNA is kept, with 39 bases framed from the first base. TCRbeta CDR3 regions were amplified from genomic DNA using the immunoSEQ Assay, a bias-controlled multiplex PCR. Per the authors' processing: Nucleated cell counts per sample were estimated from amplification of reference gene primers within the assay. To quantify the absolute abundance of each unique TCRbeta CDR3 rearrangement, sequence reads were collapsed and filtered. For each sample, productive Simpson clonality was calculated by taking the square root of Simpson's diversity index across productive rearrangements. TCRdb carries this immuneACCESS record with in-frame sequences only. Its versions omit some clonotypes, under half of them owing to an unresolved V gene in the studies checked, with the rest unexplained. V, J and clone size were drawn from that table, and D and trimming were deduced from the DNA. Within this sample are 35,000 to 55,000 clones, with about 90% of them counted one time only. About 3% of the sample lies in the top ten.

This sequence uses TRBV25-1 and TRBJ2-1, with 7 bases aligning to TRBD2. The sequenced material came from peripheral blood. The clonotype originates from a man aged 50-60 years with active COVID-19. The CDR3 corresponds to CASSGRGRGEQFF. In nucleotide form, the sequence is TGTGCCAGCAGTGGAAGAGGGAGGGGTGAGCAGTTCTTC.